This T cell receptor (beta chain) is drawn from a study of blood T cells in healthy people across ages. Study-level points and caveats: Compared with aged donors, long-lived donors showed fewer expanded clones, suggesting selection. Donor CMV status was unknown, possibly confounding expanded clonotype changes.

Primed by a sample-barcoded 5' primer and a J-beta primer mix, a second PCR proceeded for 7 to 11 cycles. Each cDNA molecule received a tag from a template-switch adaptor that had 12 random nucleotides. TCRdb recomputed calls from the 5' RACE reads with MiXCR, one row per CDR3 protein. The sample has roughly 1.5 million distinct CDR3 sequences, approximately 42% seen once; the top ten hold just over 4%. Comments on this clonotype: Its cognate antigen is unknown.

The germline CDR1 and CDR2 sequences are MDHEN and SYDVKM. This CDR3 comprises 14 residues. J was trimmed by 11 bases and V by 8 bases; bases with no gene match: 16. The V and J genes are TRBV28 and TRBJ2-5, with 8 bases that match TRBD2. Sample: blood. This receptor was identified in a woman aged 18-35 years in good health. The CDR3 loop reads CASSNLGTSNEQYF. CDR3 coding DNA: TGTGCCAGCTCTAATCTCGGGACTAGTAATGAGCAGTACTTC. Based on the CDR3 plus reference TRBV28 and TRBJ2-5, the full variable domain is DVKVTQSSRYLVKRTGEKVFLECVQDMDHENMFWYRQDPGLGLRLIYFSYDVKMKEKGDIPEGYSVSREKKERFSLILESASTNQTSMYLCASSNLGTSNEQYFGPGTRLLVL.